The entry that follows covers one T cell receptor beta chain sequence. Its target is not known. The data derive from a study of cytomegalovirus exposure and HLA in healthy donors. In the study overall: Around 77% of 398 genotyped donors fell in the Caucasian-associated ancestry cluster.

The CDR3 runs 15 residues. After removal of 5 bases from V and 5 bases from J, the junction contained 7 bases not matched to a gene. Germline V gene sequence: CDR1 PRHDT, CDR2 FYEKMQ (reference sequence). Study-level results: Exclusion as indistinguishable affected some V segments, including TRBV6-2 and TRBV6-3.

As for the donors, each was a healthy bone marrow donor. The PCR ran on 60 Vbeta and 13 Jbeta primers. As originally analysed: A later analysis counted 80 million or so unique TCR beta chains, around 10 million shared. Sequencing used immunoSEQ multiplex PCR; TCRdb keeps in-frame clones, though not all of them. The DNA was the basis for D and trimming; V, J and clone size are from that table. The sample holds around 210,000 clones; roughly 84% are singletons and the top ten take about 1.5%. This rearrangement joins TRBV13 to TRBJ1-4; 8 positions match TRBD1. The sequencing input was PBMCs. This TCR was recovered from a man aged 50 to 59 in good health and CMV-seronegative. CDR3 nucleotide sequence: TGTGCCAGCAGCCTACGACAGGGGCAAAATGAAAAACTGTTTTTT. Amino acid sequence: CASSLRQGQNEKLFF.